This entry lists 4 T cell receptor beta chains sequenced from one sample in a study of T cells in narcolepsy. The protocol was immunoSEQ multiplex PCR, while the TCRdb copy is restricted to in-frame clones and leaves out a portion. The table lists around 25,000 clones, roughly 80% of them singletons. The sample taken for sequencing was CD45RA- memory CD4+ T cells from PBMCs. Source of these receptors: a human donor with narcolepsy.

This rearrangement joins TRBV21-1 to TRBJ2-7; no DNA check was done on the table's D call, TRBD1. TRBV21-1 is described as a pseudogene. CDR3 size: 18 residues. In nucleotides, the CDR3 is TGTGCCAGCAGCAAAAGGTGCCCCCTCCAGGGGAAAGGGTACGAGCAGTACTTC. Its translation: CASSKRCPLQGKGYEQYF.

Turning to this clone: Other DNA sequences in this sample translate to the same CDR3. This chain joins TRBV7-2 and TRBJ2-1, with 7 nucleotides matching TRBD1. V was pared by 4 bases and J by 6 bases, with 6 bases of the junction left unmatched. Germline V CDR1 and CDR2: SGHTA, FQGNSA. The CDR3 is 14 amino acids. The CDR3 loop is CASSSNRGSNEQFF. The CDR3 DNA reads TGTGCCAGCAGCTCTAACAGGGGAAGCAATGAGCAGTTCTTC.

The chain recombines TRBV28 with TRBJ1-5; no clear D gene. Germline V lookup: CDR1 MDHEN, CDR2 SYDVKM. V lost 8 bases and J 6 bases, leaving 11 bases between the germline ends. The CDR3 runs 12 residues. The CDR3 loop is CASGGLSQPQHF. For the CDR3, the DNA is TGTGCCAGCGGTGGGTTGAGTCAGCCCCAGCATTTT.

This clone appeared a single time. In DNA form, the CDR3 reads TGTGCCAGCAGCTCGTTGGGACAGGGTTACGAGCAGTACTTC. The encoded protein is CASSSLGQGYEQYF. The chain employs TRBV7-2 and TRBJ2-7; 9 bases are shared with TRBD1. CDR1 and CDR2 (germline): SGHTA, FQGNSA. There are 14 residues in the CDR3. Germline trimming cut 4 bases from V and 4 bases from J; bases unmatched to any gene: 5. Full variable domain (outside the CDR3, taken from reference TRBV7-2 and TRBJ2-7): GAGVSQSPSNKVTEKGKDVELRCDPISGHTALYWYRQSLGQGLEFLIYFQGNSAPDKSGLPSDRFSAERTGGSVSTLTIQRTQQEDSAVYLCASSSLGQGYEQYFGPGTRLTVT.